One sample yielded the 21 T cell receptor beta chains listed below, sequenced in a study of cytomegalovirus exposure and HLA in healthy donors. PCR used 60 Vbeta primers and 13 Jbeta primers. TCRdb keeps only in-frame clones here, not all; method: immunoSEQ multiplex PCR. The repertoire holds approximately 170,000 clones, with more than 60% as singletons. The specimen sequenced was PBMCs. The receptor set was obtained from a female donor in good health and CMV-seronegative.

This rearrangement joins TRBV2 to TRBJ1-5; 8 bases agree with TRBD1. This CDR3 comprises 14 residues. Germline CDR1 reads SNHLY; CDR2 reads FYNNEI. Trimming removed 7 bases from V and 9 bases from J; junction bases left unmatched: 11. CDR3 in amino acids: CASKGQGLRGPQHF. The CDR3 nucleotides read TGTGCCAGCAAAGGACAGGGCCTCCGGGGGCCCCAGCATTTT.

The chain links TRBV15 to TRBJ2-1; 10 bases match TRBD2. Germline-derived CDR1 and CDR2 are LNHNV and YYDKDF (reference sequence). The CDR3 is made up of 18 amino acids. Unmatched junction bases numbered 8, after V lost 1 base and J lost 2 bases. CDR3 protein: CATSRVQRSGGAYNEQFF. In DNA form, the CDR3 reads TGTGCCACCAGCAGAGTTCAGAGGAGCGGGGGGGCCTACAATGAGCAGTTCTTC.

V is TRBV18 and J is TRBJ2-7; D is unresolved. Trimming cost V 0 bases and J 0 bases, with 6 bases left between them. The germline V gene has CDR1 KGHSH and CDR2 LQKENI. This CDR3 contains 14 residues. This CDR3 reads CASSPPSVSYEQYF. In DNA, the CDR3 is TGTGCCAGCTCACCACCGTCCGTCTCCTACGAGCAGTACTTC.

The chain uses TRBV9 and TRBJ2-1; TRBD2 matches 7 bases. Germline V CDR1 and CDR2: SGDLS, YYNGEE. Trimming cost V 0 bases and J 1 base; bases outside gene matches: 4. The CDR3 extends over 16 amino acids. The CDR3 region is CASSVGTSVSYNEQFF. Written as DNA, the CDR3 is TGTGCCAGCAGCGTAGGAACTAGCGTATCCTACAATGAGCAGTTCTTC.

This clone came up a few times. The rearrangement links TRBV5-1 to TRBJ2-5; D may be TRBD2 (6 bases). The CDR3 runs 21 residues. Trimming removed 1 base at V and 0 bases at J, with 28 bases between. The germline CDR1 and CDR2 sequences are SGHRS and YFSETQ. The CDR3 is CASSLSSGAYLLLPNQETQYF. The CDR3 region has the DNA TGCGCCAGCAGCTTGAGTAGCGGCGCCTACCTTCTACTGCCCAACCAAGAGACCCAGTACTTC.

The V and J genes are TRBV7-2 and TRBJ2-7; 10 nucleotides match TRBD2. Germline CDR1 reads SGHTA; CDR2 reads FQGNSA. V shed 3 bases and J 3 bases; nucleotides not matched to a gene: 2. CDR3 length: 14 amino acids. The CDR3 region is CASSFRTSGYEQYF. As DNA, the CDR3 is TGTGCCAGCAGCTTTAGGACTAGCGGCTACGAGCAGTACTTC.

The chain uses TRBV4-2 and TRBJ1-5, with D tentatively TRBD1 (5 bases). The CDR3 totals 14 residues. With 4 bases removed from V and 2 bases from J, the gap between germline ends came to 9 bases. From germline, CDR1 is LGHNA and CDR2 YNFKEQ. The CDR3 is CASSRGGGNQPQHF. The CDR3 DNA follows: TGTGCCAGCAGCCGTGGAGGGGGCAATCAGCCCCAGCATTTT.

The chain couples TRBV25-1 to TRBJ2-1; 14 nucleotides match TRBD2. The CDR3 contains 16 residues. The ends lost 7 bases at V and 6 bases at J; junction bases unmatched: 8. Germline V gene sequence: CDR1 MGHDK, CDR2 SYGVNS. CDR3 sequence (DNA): TGTGCCAGCAAAACCGGGACTAGCGGGAGTTTCAATGAGCAGTTCTTC. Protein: CASKTGTSGSFNEQFF. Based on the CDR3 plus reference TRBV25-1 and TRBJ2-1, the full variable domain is EADIYQTPRYLVIGTGKKITLECSQTMGHDKMYWYQQDPGMELHLIHYSYGVNSTEKGDLSSESTVSRIRTEHFPLTLESARPSHTSQYLCASKTGTSGSFNEQFFGPGTRLTVL.

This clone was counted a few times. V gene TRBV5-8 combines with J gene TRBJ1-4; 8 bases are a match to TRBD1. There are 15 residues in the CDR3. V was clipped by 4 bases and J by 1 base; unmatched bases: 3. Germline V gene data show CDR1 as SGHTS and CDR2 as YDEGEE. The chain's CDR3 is CASSDRGGTNEKLFF. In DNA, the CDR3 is TGTGCCAGCAGCGACAGGGGAGGAACTAATGAAAAACTGTTTTTT.

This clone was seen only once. CDR3 nucleotides: TGTGCCAGCAGCTCGGGACTTGGAAACACCATATATTTT. As protein: CASSSGLGNTIYF. The chain recombines TRBV7-2 with TRBJ1-3; tentative D call: TRBD1 (5 bases). The V gene's germline CDR1 is SGHTA and CDR2 FQGNSA. Trimming took off 4 bases at V and 3 bases at J, with 7 bases between the two ends. CDR3 length: 13 amino acids.

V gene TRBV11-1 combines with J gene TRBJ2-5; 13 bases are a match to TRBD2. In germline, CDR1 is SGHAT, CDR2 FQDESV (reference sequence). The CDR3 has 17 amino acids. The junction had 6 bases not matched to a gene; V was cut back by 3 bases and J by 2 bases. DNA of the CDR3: TGTGCCAGCAGCTTCCAAGTACTAGCGGGAGGGCAAGAGACCCAGTACTTC. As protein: CASSFQVLAGGQETQYF.

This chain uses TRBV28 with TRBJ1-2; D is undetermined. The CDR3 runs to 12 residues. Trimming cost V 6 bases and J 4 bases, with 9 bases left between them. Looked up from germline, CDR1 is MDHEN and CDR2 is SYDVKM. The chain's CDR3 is CASRQAPYGYTF. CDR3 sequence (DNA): TGTGCCAGCAGGCAGGCCCCCTATGGCTACACCTTC.

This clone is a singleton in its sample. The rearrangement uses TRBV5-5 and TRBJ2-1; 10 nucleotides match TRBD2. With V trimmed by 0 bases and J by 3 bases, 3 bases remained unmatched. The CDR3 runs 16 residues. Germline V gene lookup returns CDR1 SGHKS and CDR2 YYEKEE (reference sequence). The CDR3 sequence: CASSLAPSGSYNEQFF. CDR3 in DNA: TGTGCCAGCAGCTTGGCGCCTAGCGGGAGCTACAATGAGCAGTTCTTC. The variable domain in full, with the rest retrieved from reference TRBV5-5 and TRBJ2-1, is DAGVTQSPTHLIKTRGQQVTLRCSPISGHKSVSWYQQVLGQGPQFIFQYYEKEERGRGNFPDRFSARQFPNYSSELNVNALLLGDSALYLCASSLAPSGSYNEQFFGPGTRLTVL.

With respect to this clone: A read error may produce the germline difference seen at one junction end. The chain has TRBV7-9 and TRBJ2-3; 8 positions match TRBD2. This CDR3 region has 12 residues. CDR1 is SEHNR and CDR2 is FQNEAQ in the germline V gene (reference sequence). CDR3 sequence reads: CSSSPSGYTQYF. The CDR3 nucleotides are TGTTCCAGCAGCCCTAGCGGGTATACGCAGTATTTT.

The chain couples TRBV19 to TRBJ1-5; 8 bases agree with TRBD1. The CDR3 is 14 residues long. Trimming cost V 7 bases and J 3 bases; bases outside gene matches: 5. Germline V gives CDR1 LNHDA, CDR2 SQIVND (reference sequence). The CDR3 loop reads CASKGGQDNQPQHF. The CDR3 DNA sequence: TGTGCCAGTAAAGGGGGACAGGACAATCAGCCCCAGCATTTT. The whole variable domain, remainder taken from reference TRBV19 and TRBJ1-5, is DGGITQSPKYLFRKEGQNVTLSCEQNLNHDAMYWYRQDPGQGLRLIYYSQIVNDFQKGDIAEGYSVSREKKESFPLTVTSAQKNPTAFYLCASKGGQDNQPQHFGDGTRLSIL.

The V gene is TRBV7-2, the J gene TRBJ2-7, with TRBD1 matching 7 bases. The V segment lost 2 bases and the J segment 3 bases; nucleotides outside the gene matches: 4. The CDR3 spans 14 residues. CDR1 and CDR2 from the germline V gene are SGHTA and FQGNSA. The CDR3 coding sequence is TGTGCCAGCAGCTTATCGACAGGGAACTACGAGCAGTACTTC. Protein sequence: CASSLSTGNYEQYF.

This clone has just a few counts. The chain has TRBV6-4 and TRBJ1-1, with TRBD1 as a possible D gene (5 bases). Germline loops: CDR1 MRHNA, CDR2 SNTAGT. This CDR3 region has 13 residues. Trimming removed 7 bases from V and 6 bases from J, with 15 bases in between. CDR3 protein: CASKGGEGAEAFF. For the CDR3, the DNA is TGTGCCAGCAAGGGAGGGGAGGGCGCTGAAGCTTTCTTT.

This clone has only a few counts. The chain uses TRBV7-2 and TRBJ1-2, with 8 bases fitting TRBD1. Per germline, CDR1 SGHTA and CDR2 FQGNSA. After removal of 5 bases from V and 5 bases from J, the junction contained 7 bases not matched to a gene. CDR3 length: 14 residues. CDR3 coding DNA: TGTGCCAGCAGCCGTCAGACAGGGGTGTATGGCTACACCTTC. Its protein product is CASSRQTGVYGYTF.

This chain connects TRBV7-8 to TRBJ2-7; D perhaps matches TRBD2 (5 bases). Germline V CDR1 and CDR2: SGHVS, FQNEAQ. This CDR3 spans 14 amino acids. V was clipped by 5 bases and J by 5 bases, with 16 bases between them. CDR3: CASSPAAGMNEQYF. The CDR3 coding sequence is TGTGCCAGCAGCCCCGCCGCCGGGATGAACGAGCAGTACTTC.

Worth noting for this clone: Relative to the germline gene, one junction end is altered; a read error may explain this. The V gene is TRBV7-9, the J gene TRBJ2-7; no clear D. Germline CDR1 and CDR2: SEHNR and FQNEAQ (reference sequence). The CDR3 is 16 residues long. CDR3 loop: CSSSHHPRHNSYEQYF. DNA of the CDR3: TGTTCCAGCAGCCATCACCCCAGACATAACTCCTACGAGCAGTACTTC.

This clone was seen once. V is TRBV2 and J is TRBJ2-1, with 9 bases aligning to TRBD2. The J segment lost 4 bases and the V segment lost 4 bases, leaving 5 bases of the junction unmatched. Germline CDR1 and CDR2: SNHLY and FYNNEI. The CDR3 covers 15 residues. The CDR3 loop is CASSVGLAGYNEQFF. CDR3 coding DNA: TGTGCCAGCAGTGTGGGGCTAGCGGGGTACAATGAGCAGTTCTTC.